This paragraph reports one T cell receptor beta chain. Per the authors' pipeline: For nucleated cells, counts were estimated from reference gene primer amplification. Profiling relied on immunoSEQ multiplex PCR, and the TCRdb table lists in-frame clones only, not all of them. V, J and clone size are taken as reported in that table, and D and trimming were inferred from the DNA itself. The top ten hold 15% to 20% of the sample, which has a few hundred thousand clones, roughly 90% seen once. These data originate in a study of blood T cell repertoires in COVID-19. In the study overall: COVID-19 samples, acute and convalescent, were from the United States, Italy and Spain. The cDNA or gDNA used as material had been derived from T cells, B-cell-depleted T cells, or PBMCs.

Germline CDR1 reads SQVTM; CDR2 reads ANQGSEA. CDR3 length: 10 residues. V lost 7 bases and J 7 bases, leaving 10 bases between the germline ends. This chain links TRBV29-1 with TRBJ1-1; unclear D gene. Sequenced: PBMCs or T cells enriched from blood (not recorded which). This receptor was identified in a woman in her twenties or thirties who had recovered from COVID-19. The CDR3 here is CSGVAGEAFF. The CDR3 nucleotides are TGCAGCGGGGTAGCGGGTGAAGCTTTCTTT.